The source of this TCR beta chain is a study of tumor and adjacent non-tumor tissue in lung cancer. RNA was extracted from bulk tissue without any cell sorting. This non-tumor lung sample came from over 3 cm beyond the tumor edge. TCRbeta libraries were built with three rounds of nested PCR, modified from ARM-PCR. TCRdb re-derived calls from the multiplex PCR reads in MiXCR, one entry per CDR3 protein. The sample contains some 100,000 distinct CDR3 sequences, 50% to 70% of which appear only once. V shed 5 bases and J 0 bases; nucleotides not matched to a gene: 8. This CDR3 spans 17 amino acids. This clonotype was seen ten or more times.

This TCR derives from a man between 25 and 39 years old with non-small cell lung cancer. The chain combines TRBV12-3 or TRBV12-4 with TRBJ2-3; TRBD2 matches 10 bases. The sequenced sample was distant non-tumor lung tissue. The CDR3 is CASSPYRTSGSTDTQYF. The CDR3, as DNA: TGTGCCAGCAGTCCATATAGGACTAGCGGCAGCACAGATACGCAGTATTTT.